This is a list of T cell receptor beta chains from one sample in a study of somatic mutations in cytotoxic T cells in rheumatoid arthritis. The method was immunoSEQ multiplex PCR; TCRdb's version includes in-frame clones alone and lacks a portion of them. This table holds roughly 13,000 clones, roughly 87% found once. Sequenced material: CD8+ T cells sorted from blood. The receptors stem from an adult with rheumatoid arthritis. Each CDR3 is given with its conserved first and last residue.

v_gene: TRBV7-9
CDR3aa: CASSTGERNQPQHF

v_gene: TRBV10-3
CDR3aa: CAISDPVSYEQYF

v_gene: TRBV7-9
CDR3aa: CASRQAGGTHETQYF

v_gene: TRBV19
CDR3aa: CASRQGEGLWSTEAFF

v_gene: TRBV7-9
CDR3aa: CASSPTSGSYEQYF

v_gene: TRBV7-6
CDR3aa: CASSLALGHLAMNTEAFF

v_gene: TRBV11-2
CDR3aa: CASSLARGQGVDYGYTF

v_gene: TRBV28
CDR3aa: CASRSDRGEETQYF

v_gene: TRBV7-2
CDR3aa: CASSHSTGVELFF

v_gene: TRBV5-4
CDR3aa: CASSLYPAEETQYF

v_gene: TRBV4-1
CDR3aa: CASSQDKTASLNTEAFF

v_gene: TRBV5-4
CDR3aa: CASSLEDANTGELFF

v_gene: TRBV29-1
CDR3aa: CSVNGVGDRGTGELFF

v_gene: TRBV4-1
CDR3aa: CASSQEEGVNTEAFF

v_gene: TRBV13
CDR3aa: CASSSRGNEKLFF

v_gene: TRBV19
CDR3aa: CASTETGPYTNEQFF

v_gene: TRBV29-1
CDR3aa: CSVEASGFEGTEAFF

v_gene: TRBV7-9
CDR3aa: CASSFDRDSMNTEAFF

v_gene: TRBV28
CDR3aa: CASSDQGHGTEAFF

v_gene: TRBV7-9
CDR3aa: CASSLSEQGRNEQFF

v_gene: TRBV7-3
CDR3aa: CASSLTPGQDTGELFF

v_gene: TRBV4-3
CDR3aa: CASSQDRVAFEQYF

v_gene: TRBV7-6
CDR3aa: CASSPHFGSGTGDGYTF

v_gene: TRBV6-5
CDR3aa: CASRLQGITEAFF

v_gene: TRBV7-9
CDR3aa: CASSPGGSYGYTF

v_gene: TRBV11-2
CDR3aa: CASSHTGGNSGNTIYF

v_gene: TRBV6-1
CDR3aa: CASSVGMAGGGRSYTF

v_gene: TRBV28
CDR3aa: CASSSTYSYEQYF

v_gene: TRBV7-6
CDR3aa: CASSHRTRKGETQYF

v_gene: TRBV10-3
CDR3aa: CAINPGLVRDEQFF

v_gene: TRBV19
CDR3aa: CASSIGGEGEQFF

v_gene: TRBV28
CDR3aa: CARGGDPENQPQHF

v_gene: TRBV7-2
CDR3aa: CASSQGGVWVQYF

v_gene: TRBV5-6
CDR3aa: CASGRRAGNTIYF

v_gene: TRBV2
CDR3aa: CASRWGTAGPEKLFF

v_gene: TRBV11-2
CDR3aa: CASSFGGSVWYEQFF

v_gene: TRBV9
CDR3aa: CASSVVTNYGYTF

v_gene: TRBV19
CDR3aa: CASSIVGGGTEAFF

v_gene: TRBV7-5
CDR3aa: CARSDRGTSLFF

v_gene: TRBV18
CDR3aa: CASSPLSEREAQETQYF

v_gene: TRBV7-9
CDR3aa: CASSHTGAGTEAFF

v_gene: TRBV27
CDR3aa: CASSFRRYETQYF

v_gene: TRBV6-1
CDR3aa: CASSDVTGTTYEQYF

v_gene: TRBV4-2
CDR3aa: CASSQATREAGNTIYF

v_gene: TRBV6-6
CDR3aa: CASSSPGQGNQPQHF

v_gene: TRBV7-8
CDR3aa: CASSPLAGGGYEQFF

v_gene: TRBV4-1
CDR3aa: CASSPNRETQYF

v_gene: TRBV6-4
CDR3aa: CASSERGFTDTQYF

v_gene: TRBV4-2
CDR3aa: CASSQAKGLDEQFF

v_gene: TRBV19
CDR3aa: CASSDGTEQYF

v_gene: TRBV4-3
CDR3aa: CASSQGTGPGSNQPQHF

v_gene: TRBV7-9
CDR3aa: CASSYRHNNEQFF

v_gene: TRBV2
CDR3aa: CASRGNGQETQYF